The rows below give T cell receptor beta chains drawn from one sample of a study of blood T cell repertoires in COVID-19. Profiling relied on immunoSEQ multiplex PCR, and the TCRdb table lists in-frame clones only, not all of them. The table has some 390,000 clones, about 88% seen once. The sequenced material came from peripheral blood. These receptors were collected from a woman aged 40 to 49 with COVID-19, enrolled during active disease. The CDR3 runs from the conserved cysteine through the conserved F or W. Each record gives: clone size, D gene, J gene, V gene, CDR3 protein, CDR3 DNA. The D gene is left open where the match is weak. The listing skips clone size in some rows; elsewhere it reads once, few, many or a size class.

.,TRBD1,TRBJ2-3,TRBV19,CASSIARGYTDTQYF,TGTGCCAGTAGTATAGCCAGGGGGTATACAGATACGCAGTATTTT
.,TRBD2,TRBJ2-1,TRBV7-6,CASSSVAGVANEQFF,TGTGCCAGCAGCTCCGTAGCGGGAGTGGCAAATGAGCAGTTCTTC
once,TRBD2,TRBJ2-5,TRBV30,CARAGTSRETQYF,TGTGCCCGTGCCGGGACTAGCAGAGAGACCCAGTACTTC
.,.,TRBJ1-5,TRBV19,CAVIQGGGNNQPQHF,TGTGCCGTAATCCAAGGGGGGGGCAATAATCAGCCCCAGCATTTT
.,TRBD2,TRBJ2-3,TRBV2,CASSRASGGTDTQYF,TGTGCCAGCAGCCGAGCTAGCGGGGGCACAGATACGCAGTATTTT
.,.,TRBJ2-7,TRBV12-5,CASGMRQTYEQYF,TGTGCTAGTGGTATGCGTCAAACCTACGAGCAGTACTTC
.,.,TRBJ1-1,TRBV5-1,CASSLSSGSTEAFF,TGCGCCAGCAGCTTGTCTTCAGGGTCCACTGAAGCTTTCTTT
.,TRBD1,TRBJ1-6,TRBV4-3,CASSQDTTGVDSPLHF,TGCGCCAGCAGCCAAGATACGACAGGGGTGGATTCACCCCTCCACTTT
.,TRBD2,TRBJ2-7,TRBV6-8,CASSYSARPAGGLYEQYF,TGTGCCAGCAGTTACTCTGCGCGACCAGCGGGGGGACTCTACGAGCAGTACTTC
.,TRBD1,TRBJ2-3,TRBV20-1,CSAQQGDTQYF,TGCAGTGCTCAACAGGGGGATACGCAGTATTTT
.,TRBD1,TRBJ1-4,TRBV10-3,CAISESEDRGLDEKLFF,TGTGCCATCAGTGAGTCCGAGGACAGGGGGCTGGATGAAAAACTGTTTTTT
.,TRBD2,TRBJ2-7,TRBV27,CASSWTSGSYEQYF,TGTGCCAGCAGTTGGACTAGCGGCTCCTACGAGCAGTACTTC
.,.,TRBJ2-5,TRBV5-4,CASSTWTVQETQYF,TGTGCCAGCAGCACATGGACAGTCCAAGAGACCCAGTACTTC
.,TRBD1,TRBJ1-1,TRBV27,CASSRVPPGQGASGTEAFF,TGTGCCAGCAGCCGCGTACCCCCGGGACAGGGGGCATCAGGCACTGAAGCTTTCTTT
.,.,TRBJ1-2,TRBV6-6,CASSYPSPGYTF,TGTGCCAGCAGTTACCCATCCCCAGGCTACACCTTC
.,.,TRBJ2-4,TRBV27,CASASGGIAKNIQYF,TGTGCCAGCGCCTCTGGCGGGATAGCCAAAAACATTCAGTACTTC
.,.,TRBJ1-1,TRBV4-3,CASSQVGGALAQLEAFF,TGCGCCAGCAGCCAAGTTGGAGGGGCCCTAGCTCAACTTGAAGCTTTCTTT
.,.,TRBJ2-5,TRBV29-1,CSVASGTQYF,TGCAGCGTTGCGTCGGGGACCCAGTACTTC
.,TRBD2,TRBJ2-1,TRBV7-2,CASSFGTSDLYNEQFF,TGTGCCAGCAGCTTTGGGACTAGCGATCTCTACAATGAGCAGTTCTTC
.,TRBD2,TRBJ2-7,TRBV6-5,CASSWGGGSYEQYF,TGTGCCAGCAGTTGGGGCGGGGGCTCCTACGAGCAGTACTTC
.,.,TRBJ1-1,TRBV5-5,CASSFEGAGDTEAFF,TGTGCCAGCAGCTTTGAAGGGGCAGGGGACACTGAAGCTTTCTTT
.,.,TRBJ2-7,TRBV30,CAWSQPQPYEQYF,TGTGCCTGGAGTCAACCACAACCCTACGAGCAGTACTTC
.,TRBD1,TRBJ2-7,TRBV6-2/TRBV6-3,CASSYRGTGGYEQYF,TGTGCCAGCAGTTACCGAGGGACAGGGGGCTACGAGCAGTACTTC
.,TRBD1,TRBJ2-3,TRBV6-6,CASRNPGQGVTDTQYF,TGTGCCAGCAGAAACCCGGGACAGGGAGTTACCGATACGCAGTATTTT
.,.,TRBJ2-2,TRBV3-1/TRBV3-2,CASSQKGLRTGELFF,TGTGCCAGCAGCCAAAAGGGGCTCCGGACCGGGGAGCTGTTTTTT